Here is one T cell receptor beta chain with its context. Antigen unknown. The CDR3 is 15 residues long. V was cut by 3 bases and J by 0 bases, with 8 bases left in between. Germline V gene lookup returns CDR1 SGHVS and CDR2 FNYEAQ. The data were taken from a study of siplizumab effects on memory and regulatory T cells. Study findings and constraints: Solely a minor proportion of alloreactive clones could be assigned to unstimulated subsets. The study found that mappable alloreactive CD4+ clones averaged nearly 70% Treg-derived with siplizumab and around 25% in controls.

Assay used: immunoSEQ multiplex PCR; TCRdb lists only in-frame clones, some missing. This table holds approximately 60,000 clones, just over 95% found once. The gene calls are TRBV7-6 and TRBJ2-2; no reliable D call. This TCR was recovered from a human donor in good health. The source material was naive CD8+ T cells sorted from blood. The CDR3 sequence: CASSFSTANTGELFF. CDR3 in DNA: TGTGCCAGCAGCTTTAGTACGGCGAACACCGGGGAGCTGTTTTTT.